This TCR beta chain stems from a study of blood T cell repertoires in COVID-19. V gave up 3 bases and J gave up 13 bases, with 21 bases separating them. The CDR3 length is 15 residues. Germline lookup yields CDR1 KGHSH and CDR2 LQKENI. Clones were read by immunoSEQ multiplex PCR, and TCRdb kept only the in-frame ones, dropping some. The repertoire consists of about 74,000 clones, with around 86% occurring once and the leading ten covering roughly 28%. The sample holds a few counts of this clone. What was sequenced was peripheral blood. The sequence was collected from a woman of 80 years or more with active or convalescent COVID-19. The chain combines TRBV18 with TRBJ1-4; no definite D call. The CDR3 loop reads CASSPIPGTLSRLFF. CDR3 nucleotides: TGTGCCAGCTCACCTATACCGGGAACCCTGAGTAGACTGTTTTTT.